Following are 8 T cell receptor beta chains from one sample sequenced in a study of shared clonotypes between healthy human individuals. Data came from immunoSEQ multiplex PCR; TCRdb stores just in-frame clones and leaves some out. The data contain roughly 2.6 million clones, around nine tenths of them seen just once; the ten biggest clones take up roughly 0.14%. Sequencing was performed on naive CD4+ T cells sorted from blood. Noted subset: CD45RA+ positively selected. Receptors originate from a man in his late teens or twenties in good health.

The chain links TRBV6-1 to TRBJ2-3, with 7 bases identical to TRBD2. This CDR3 region has 14 residues. Germline V gene lookup returns CDR1 MNHNS and CDR2 SASEGT. V was clipped by 9 bases and J by 2 bases; unmatched bases: 8. The CDR3 loop reads CASRQRGLTDTQYF. The CDR3 coding sequence is TGTGCCAGTCGCCAGCGGGGACTCACAGATACGCAGTATTTT.

Only a few counts were recorded for this clone. The same CDR3 arises from other DNA sequences in this sample as well. This chain uses TRBV27 with TRBJ1-5; D gene ambiguous. The germline V gene has CDR1 MNHEY and CDR2 SMNVEV (reference sequence). This CDR3 contains 14 residues. The germline V and J ends were trimmed by 6 bases and 1 base, with 10 bases remaining between them. CDR3 residues: CASSLGASNQPQHF. DNA of the CDR3: TGTGCCAGCAGCCTCGGTGCGAGCAATCAGCCCCAGCATTTT.

V is TRBV5-6 and J is TRBJ2-7, with 7 bases that match TRBD1. CDR3 size: 13 residues. V was clipped by 2 bases and J by 4 bases; unmatched bases: 3. Germline V gives CDR1 SGHDT, CDR2 YYEEEE. The CDR3 here is CASSFDRAYEQYF. CDR3 nucleotides: TGTGCCAGCAGCTTTGACAGGGCATACGAGCAGTACTTC.

This sequence joins TRBV7-8 and TRBJ2-1; D remains ambiguous. The ends were cut back, 4 bases at V and 16 bases at J, with 14 bases in the middle. This CDR3 contains 11 residues. The germline gives CDR1 SGHVS, CDR2 FQNEAQ. The CDR3, as DNA: TGTGCCAGCAGCTCCTCTACGACAAACTTCTTC. This gives the protein CASSSSTTNFF.

The chain joins TRBV5-1 to TRBJ2-1; D ambiguous. The CDR3 has 15 residues. V was shortened by 0 bases and J by 10 bases, with 17 bases between the two germline ends. CDR1 is SGHRS and CDR2 is YFSETQ in the germline V gene. Here the CDR3 reads CASSLEEGQAPEQFF. Here the CDR3 DNA reads TGCGCCAGCAGCTTGGAGGAAGGGCAGGCCCCCGAGCAGTTCTTC.

The CDR3 loop is CAISESSSGQETQYF. The DNA for the CDR3 is TGTGCCATCAGTGAGTCGTCTAGCGGCCAAGAGACCCAGTACTTC. This sequence joins TRBV10-3 and TRBJ2-5; 7 bases agree with TRBD2. Germline assignment: CDR1 ENHRY and CDR2 SYGVKD. There are 15 residues in the CDR3. Losses at the gene ends were 0 bases for V and 1 base for J; bases not matched to a gene: 2.

This chain links TRBV6-4 with TRBJ1-6; unclear D gene. CDR1 is MRHNA, CDR2 SNTAGT, per germline. CDR3 length: 15 amino acids. V lost 7 bases to trimming and J lost 0 bases, with 10 bases between them. Written as DNA, the CDR3 is TGTGCCAGCAAAGCGGATAACTCCTATAATTCACCCCTCCACTTT. Protein sequence: CASKADNSYNSPLHF.

As concerns this clone: Different DNA sequences within this sample yield the same CDR3. This chain connects TRBV5-6 to TRBJ2-7; the D is unclear. The CDR3 spans 11 residues. CDR1 is SGHDT, CDR2 YYEEEE, per germline. V shed 4 bases and J shed 1 base, with 3 bases lying between them. This CDR3 is CASSRSYEQYF. CDR3 nucleotide sequence: TGTGCCAGCAGCCGTTCCTACGAGCAGTACTTC.